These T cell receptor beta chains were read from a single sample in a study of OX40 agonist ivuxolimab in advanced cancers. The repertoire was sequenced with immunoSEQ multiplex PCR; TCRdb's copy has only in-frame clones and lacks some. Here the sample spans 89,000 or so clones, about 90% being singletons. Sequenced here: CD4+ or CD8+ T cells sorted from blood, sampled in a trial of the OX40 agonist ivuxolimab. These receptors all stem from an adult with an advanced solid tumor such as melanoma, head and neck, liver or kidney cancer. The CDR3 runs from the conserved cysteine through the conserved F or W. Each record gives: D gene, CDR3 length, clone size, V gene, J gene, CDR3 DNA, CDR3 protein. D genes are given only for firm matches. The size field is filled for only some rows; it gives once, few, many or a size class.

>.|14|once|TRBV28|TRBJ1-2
TGTGCCAGCAGCCCTCTGACAAATGGTTATGGCTACACCTTC
CASSPLTNGYGYTF
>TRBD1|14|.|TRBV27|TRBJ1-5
TGTGCCAGCAATCCGACAGGGGGTAGTCAGCCCCAGCATTTT
CASNPTGGSQPQHF
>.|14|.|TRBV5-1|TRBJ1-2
TGCGCCAGCAGCTTAAACAGAGCTAACTATGGCTACACCTTC
CASSLNRANYGYTF
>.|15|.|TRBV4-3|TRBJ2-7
TGCGCCAGCAGCCAAGATCGGGACGGCTACTACGAGCAGTACTTC
CASSQDRDGYYEQYF
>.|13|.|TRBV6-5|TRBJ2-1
TGTGCCAGCAGTTACAGGGGCCTTGATGAGCAGTTCTTC
CASSYRGLDEQFF
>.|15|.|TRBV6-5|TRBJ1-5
TGTGCCAGCAGCTATGGGACCTCGGGAGGTCAGCCCCAGCATTTT
CASSYGTSGGQPQHF
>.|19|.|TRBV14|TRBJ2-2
TGTGCCAGCAGCCAAAATTCGGCCCGACAGGCCTTGAACACCGGGGAGCTGTTTTTT
CASSQNSARQALNTGELFF
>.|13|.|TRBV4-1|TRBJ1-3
TGCGCCAGCAGCCAACGGGCGGGAAACACCATATATTTT
CASSQRAGNTIYF
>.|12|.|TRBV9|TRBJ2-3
TGTGCCAGCAGCGTAGATACAGATACGCAGTATTTT
CASSVDTDTQYF
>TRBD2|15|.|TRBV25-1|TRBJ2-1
TGTGCCAGCAGTCGGGCTAGCGGAGAATACAATGAGCAGTTCTTC
CASSRASGEYNEQFF
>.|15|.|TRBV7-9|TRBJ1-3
TGTGCCAGCAGCAAACAGGGAAACCATAGAAACACCATATATTTT
CASSKQGNHRNTIYF
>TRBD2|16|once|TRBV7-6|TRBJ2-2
TGTGCCAGCAGCCTTAGCGGGGGGCCCGACACCGGGGAGCTGTTTTTT
CASSLSGGPDTGELFF
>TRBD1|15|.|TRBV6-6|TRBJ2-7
TGTGCCAGCAGTTTGACGGGACAGGGGGTCGACGAGCAGTACTTC
CASSLTGQGVDEQYF
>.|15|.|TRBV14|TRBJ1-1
TGTGCCAGCAGCCGAGAGGTATTTTTGAACACTGAAGCTTTCTTT
CASSREVFLNTEAFF
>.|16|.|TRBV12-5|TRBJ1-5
TGTGCTAGTGGTTTGGCTCTGGTGAGTCCCAATCAGCCCCAGCATTTT
CASGLALVSPNQPQHF
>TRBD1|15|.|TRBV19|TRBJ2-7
TGTGCCAGTAGGGGATCCGGGACAGACTTACACGAGCAGTACTTC
CASRGSGTDLHEQYF
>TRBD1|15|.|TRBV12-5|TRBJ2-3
TGTGCTAGTGGTACAACGGGACAGGGAATAGATACGCAGTATTTT
CASGTTGQGIDTQYF
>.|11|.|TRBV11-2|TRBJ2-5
TGTGCCAGCAGCCTGGGGGAGACCCAGTACTTC
CASSLGETQYF
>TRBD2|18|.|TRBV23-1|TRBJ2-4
TGCGCCAGCAGTCCCCCCGCGGGGGGGGAATGGGCCAAAAACATTCAGTACTTC
CASSPPAGGEWAKNIQYF
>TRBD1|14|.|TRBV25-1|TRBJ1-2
TGTGCCAGCAGTGACTCTCAGGGGGTACATGGCTACACCTTC
CASSDSQGVHGYTF
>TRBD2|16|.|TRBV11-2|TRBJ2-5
TGTGCCAGCAGCCAAAGACTAGCGGGGAGACAAGAGACCCAGTACTTC
CASSQRLAGRQETQYF
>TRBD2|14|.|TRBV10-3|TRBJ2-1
TGTGCCATCAGTGGCGGGAGCTCCTACAATGAGCAGTTCTTC
CAISGGSSYNEQFF
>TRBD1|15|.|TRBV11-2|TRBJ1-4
TGTGCCAGCAGCCCCGGGACAGCCCCGACGAGAAAACTGTTTTTT
CASSPGTAPTRKLFF
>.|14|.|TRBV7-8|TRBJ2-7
TGTGCCAGCAGCTTAAATTCCAGGGGTTACGAGCAGTACTTC
CASSLNSRGYEQYF
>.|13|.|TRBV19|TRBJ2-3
TGTGCCAGTAAGGTTGCGGACTGGAGTACGCAGTATTTT
CASKVADWSTQYF
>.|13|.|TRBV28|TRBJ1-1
TGTGCCAGCAGTTTATATGAGAACACTGAAGCTTTCTTT
CASSLYENTEAFF
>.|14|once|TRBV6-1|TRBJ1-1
TGTGCCAGCAGCAACCCGGGATACGACACTGAAGCTTTCTTT
CASSNPGYDTEAFF
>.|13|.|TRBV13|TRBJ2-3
TGTGCCAGCAGATCTACTAGCACAGATACGCAGTATTTT
CASRSTSTDTQYF
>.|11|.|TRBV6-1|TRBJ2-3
TGTGCCAGCAGGGAGGGACATACGCAGTATTTT
CASREGHTQYF
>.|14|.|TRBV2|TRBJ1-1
TGTGCCAGCCAAGAAGGGTCCGCCGGGCCTGAAGCTTTCTTT
CASQEGSAGPEAFF
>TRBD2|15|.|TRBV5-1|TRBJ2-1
TGCGCCAGCAGCCCGGGACTAGCATCCTACAATGAGCAGTTCTTC
CASSPGLASYNEQFF
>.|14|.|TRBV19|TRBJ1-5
TGTGCCAGTAGTCTTCCTTATAGCAATCAGCCCCAGCATTTT
CASSLPYSNQPQHF
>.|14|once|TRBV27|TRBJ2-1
TGTGCCAGCAGTTTGGCGGGACTTTACAATGAGCAGTTCTTC
CASSLAGLYNEQFF
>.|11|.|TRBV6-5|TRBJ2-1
TGTGCCAGCAGTTACCAGCTTGAGCAGTTCTTC
CASSYQLEQFF
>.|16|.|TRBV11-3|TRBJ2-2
TGTGCCAGCAGCTCGAGGGGAGAGACGCGTTACGGGGAGCTGTTTTTT
CASSSRGETRYGELFF
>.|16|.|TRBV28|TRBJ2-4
TGTGCCAGCAGTTTATCTCCTAGCGAAGCCAAAAACATTCAGTACTTC
CASSLSPSEAKNIQYF
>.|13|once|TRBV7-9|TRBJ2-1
TGTGCCAGCAGCTTAGGGCGATACAATGAGCAGTTCTTC
CASSLGRYNEQFF
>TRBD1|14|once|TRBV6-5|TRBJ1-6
TGTGCCAGCAACCCTACAGGGGTATATTCACCCCTCCACTTT
CASNPTGVYSPLHF
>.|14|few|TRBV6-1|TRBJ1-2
TGTGCCAGCAGTGAACACAGGTCCCTGTGGGGCTACACCTTC
CASSEHRSLWGYTF
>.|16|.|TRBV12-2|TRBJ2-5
TGTGCAAGTCGCCTCCTGATGGGGGGAGGGCCGAAGACCCAGTACTTC
CASRLLMGGGPKTQYF
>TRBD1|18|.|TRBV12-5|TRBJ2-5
TGTGCTAGTGGTTTGGAAGGGTGGACAGGGGCTCTCCAAGAGACCCAGTACTTC
CASGLEGWTGALQETQYF